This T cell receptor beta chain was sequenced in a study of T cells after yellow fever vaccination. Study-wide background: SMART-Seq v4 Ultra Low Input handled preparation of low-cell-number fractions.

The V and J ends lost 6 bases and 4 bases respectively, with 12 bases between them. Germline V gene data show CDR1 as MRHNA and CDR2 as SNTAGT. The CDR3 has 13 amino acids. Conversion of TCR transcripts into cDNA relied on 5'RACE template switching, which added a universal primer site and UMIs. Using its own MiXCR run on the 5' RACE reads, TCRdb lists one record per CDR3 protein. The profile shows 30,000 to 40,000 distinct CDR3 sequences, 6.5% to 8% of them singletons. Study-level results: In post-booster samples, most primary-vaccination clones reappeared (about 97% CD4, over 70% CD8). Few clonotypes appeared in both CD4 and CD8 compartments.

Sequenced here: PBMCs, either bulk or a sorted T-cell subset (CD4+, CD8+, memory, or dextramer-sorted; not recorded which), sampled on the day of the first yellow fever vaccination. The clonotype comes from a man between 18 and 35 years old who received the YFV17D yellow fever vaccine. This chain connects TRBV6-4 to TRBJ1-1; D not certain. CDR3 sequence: CASSLMDGTEAFF. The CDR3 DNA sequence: TGTGCCAGCAGCCTCATGGATGGCACTGAAGCTTTCTTT.